The subject of this entry is one TCR beta chain. This sample was included in a study of blood T cell repertoires in COVID-19. Study at large: Researchers got acute and convalescent COVID-19 samples from the United States, Italy and Spain. The cDNA or gDNA used as material had been derived from T cells, B-cell-depleted T cells, or PBMCs.

Germline V gene sequence: CDR1 LGHDT, CDR2 YNNKEL (reference sequence). The CDR3 contains 14 residues. Trimming removed 4 bases at V and 7 bases at J, with 16 bases between. Cohorts were based on clinical histories the participants reported. Two consecutive negative NP/OP PCR tests, clearance, or resolved symptoms defined Cohort 3 recovery. The data were produced by immunoSEQ multiplex PCR, yet TCRdb's version contains in-frame clones alone and is incomplete. Seen here are 330,000 or so clones, roughly 87% observed once, and the top ten hold roughly 3%. The sequenced material came from PBMCs or T cells enriched from blood (not recorded which). V is TRBV3-1 (or the pseudogene TRBV3-2) and J is TRBJ1-1, with a weak D call TRBD1 (5 bases). The sequence derives from a woman under 40 who had recovered from COVID-19. DNA for the CDR3: TGTGCCAGCAGCCCTGCCCCCGGGAGGGGTGAAGCTTTCTTT. It yields the protein CASSPAPGRGEAFF.